The next 4 T cell receptor beta chains were all read from a single sample in a study of blood T cell repertoires in COVID-19. Assay used: immunoSEQ multiplex PCR; TCRdb lists only in-frame clones, some missing. This table holds 190,000 or so clones, about 87% found once. The sample was peripheral blood. These receptors all stem from a woman in her thirties with acute or convalescent COVID-19.

CDR3 sequence: CASRYGGSNQPQHF. CDR3 DNA sequence: TGTGCCAGCAGGTACGGGGGAAGCAATCAGCCCCAGCATTTT. The chain carries TRBV28 and TRBJ1-5, with D possibly TRBD1 on 5 matching bases. V shed 6 bases and J shed 1 base, with 10 bases lying between them. This CDR3 contains 14 residues. Germline assignment: CDR1 MDHEN and CDR2 SYDVKM.

The chain carries TRBV7-9 and TRBJ2-4; D gene unclear. Germline V gene lookup returns CDR1 SEHNR and CDR2 FQNEAQ (reference sequence). The CDR3 extends over 13 amino acids. V lost 6 bases, J lost 5 bases, and 11 bases lay in between. CDR3 DNA sequence: TGTGCCAGCAGAGGAGCCCAAGAAAACATTCAGTACTTC. Translation: CASRGAQENIQYF.

The chain couples TRBV2 to TRBJ2-7; tentative D call: TRBD1 (6 bases). V lost 8 bases to trimming and J lost 3 bases, with 14 bases between them. This CDR3 comprises 13 residues. Per the germline V gene, CDR1 is SNHLY and CDR2 is FYNNEI. The CDR3 is CASGEGVGYEQYF. The DNA of the CDR3 is TGTGCCAGCGGCGAGGGGGTGGGCTACGAGCAGTACTTC.

This chain uses TRBV11-3 with TRBJ2-7, with D possibly matching TRBD1 (5 bases). Per germline, CDR1 SGHNT and CDR2 YENEEA. CDR3 size: 12 residues. Deletions cut 7 bases from V and 4 bases from J, with 11 bases between. CDR3 sequence reads: CASKGREYEQYF. CDR3 DNA sequence: TGTGCCAGCAAAGGCAGGGAATACGAGCAGTACTTC. The full variable domain, completed using reference TRBV11-3 and TRBJ2-7, is EAGVVQSPRYKIIEKKQPVAFWCNPISGHNTLYWYLQNLGQGPELLIRYENEEAVDDSQLPKDRFSAERLKGVDSTLKIQPAELGDSAVYLCASKGREYEQYFGPGTRLTVT.